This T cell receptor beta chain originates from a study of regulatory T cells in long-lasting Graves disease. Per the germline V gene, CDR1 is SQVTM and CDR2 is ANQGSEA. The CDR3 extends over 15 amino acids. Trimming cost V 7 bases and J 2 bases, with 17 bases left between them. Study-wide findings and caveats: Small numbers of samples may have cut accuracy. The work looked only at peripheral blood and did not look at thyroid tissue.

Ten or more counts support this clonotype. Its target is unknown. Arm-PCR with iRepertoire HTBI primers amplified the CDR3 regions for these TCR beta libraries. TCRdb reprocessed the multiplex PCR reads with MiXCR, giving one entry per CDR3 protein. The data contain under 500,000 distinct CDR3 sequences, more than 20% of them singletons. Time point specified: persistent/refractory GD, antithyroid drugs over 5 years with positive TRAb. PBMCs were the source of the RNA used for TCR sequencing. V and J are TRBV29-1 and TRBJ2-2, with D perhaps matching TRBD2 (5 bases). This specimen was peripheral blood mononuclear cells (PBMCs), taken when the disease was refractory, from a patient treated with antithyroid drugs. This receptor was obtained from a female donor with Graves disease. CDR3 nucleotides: TGCAGCGCCCGAGTCAGGCGGGTTAACACCGGGGAGCTGTTTTTT. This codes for CSARVRRVNTGELFF.